The clone carrying this TCR beta chain was picked up a small number of times. The data are from a study of T-cell reconstitution after alpha-beta-depleted transplantation in children. A library of TCRbeta sequences, prepared with unique molecular identifiers, was generated. Using its own MiXCR run on the PCR reads, TCRdb lists one record per CDR3 protein. The profile shows roughly 790,000 distinct CDR3 sequences, around 17% of them singletons. The J segment lost 0 bases and the V segment lost 5 bases, leaving 6 bases of the junction unmatched. This CDR3 comprises 16 residues. In germline, CDR1 is SGHRS, CDR2 YFSETQ.

Sequencing used PBMCs, mostly from graft donor cells, obtained 360 days after TCRalphabeta/CD19-depleted stem cell transplant. The rearrangement uses TRBV5-1 and TRBJ2-3; 10 nucleotides align to TRBD2. This clonotype was sampled from a male patient younger than 18 who had a stem cell transplant for acute lymphoblastic leukemia, so the T cells may come from the graft donor. The CDR3 is CASSRTSGPSTDTQYF. The CDR3 DNA reads TGCGCCAGCAGTCGGACTAGCGGTCCTAGCACAGATACGCAGTATTTT.